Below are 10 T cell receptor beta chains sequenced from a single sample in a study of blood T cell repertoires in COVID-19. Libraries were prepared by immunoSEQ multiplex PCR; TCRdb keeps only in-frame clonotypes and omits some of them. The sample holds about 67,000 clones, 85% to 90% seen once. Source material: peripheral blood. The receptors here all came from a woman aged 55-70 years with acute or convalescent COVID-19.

The CDR3 nucleotides are TGCGCCAGCAGCTTGGACCCCCTTACAGGGGTCCTAGCCAAAAACATTCAGTACTTC. This sequence encodes CASSLDPLTGVLAKNIQYF. The chain couples TRBV5-1 to TRBJ2-4; TRBD1 agrees at 7 bases. V lost 0 bases to trimming and J lost 0 bases; unmatched junction nucleotides: 12. Germline lookup yields CDR1 SGHRS and CDR2 YFSETQ. CDR3 size: 19 residues.

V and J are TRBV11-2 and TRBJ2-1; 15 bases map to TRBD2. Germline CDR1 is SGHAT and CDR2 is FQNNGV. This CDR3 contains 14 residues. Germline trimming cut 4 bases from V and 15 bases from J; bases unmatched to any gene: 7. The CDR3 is CASSWTSGGATLFF. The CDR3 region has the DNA TGTGCCAGCAGCTGGACTAGCGGGGGGGCAACCCTGTTCTTC.

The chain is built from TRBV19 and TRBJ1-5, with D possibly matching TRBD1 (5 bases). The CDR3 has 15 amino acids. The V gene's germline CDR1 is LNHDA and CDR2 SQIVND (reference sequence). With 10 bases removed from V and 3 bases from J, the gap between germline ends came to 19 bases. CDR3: CATPSGGPLNQPQHF. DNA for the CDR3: TGTGCCACCCCTTCGGGGGGTCCCCTCAATCAGCCCCAGCATTTT.

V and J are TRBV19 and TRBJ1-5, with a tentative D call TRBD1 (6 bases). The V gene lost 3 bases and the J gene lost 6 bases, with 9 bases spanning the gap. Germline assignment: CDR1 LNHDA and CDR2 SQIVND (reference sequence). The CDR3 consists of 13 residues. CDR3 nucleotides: TGTGCCAGTAGTATTGGGGGGGCTCAGCCCCAGCATTTT. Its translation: CASSIGGAQPQHF.

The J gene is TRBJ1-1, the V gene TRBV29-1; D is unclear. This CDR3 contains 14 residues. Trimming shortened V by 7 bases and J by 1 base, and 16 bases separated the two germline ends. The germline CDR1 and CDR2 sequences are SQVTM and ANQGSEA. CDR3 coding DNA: TGCAGCGGTACCCATGACAACACGAACACTGAAGCTTTCTTT. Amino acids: CSGTHDNTNTEAFF.

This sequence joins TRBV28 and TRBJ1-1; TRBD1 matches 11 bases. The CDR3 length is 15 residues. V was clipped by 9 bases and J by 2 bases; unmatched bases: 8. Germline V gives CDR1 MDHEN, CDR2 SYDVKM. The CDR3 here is CARRPGQGVNTEAFF. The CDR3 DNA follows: TGTGCCAGGAGACCGGGACAGGGGGTAAACACTGAAGCTTTCTTT.

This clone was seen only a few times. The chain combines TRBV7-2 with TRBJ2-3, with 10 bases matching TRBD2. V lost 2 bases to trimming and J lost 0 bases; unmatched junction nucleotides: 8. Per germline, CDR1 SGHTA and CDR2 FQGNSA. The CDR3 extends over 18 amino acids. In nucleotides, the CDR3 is TGTGCCAGCAGCTTAAGGCGGACTAGCGGATTTAGCACAGATACGCAGTATTTT. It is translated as CASSLRRTSGFSTDTQYF.

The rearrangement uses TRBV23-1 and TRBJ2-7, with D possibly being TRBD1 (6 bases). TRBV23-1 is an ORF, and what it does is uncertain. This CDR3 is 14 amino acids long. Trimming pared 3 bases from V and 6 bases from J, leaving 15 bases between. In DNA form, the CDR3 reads TGCGCCAGCAGTCACAGGGGAGCGCCCTCCGAGCAGTACGTC. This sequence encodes CASSHRGAPSEQYV.

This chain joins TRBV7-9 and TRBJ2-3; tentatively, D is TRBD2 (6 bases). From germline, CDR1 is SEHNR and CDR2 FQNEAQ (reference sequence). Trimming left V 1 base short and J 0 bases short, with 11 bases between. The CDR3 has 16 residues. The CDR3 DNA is TGTGCCAGCAGCTTAGAGGGAGGCTATAGCACAGATACGCAGTATTTT. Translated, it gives CASSLEGGYSTDTQYF. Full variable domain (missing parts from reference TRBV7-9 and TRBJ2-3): DTGVSQNPRHKITKRGQNVTFRCDPISEHNRLYWYRQTLGQGPEFLTYFQNEAQLEKSRLLSDRFSAERPKGSFSTLEIQRTEQGDSAMYLCASSLEGGYSTDTQYFGPGTRLTVL.

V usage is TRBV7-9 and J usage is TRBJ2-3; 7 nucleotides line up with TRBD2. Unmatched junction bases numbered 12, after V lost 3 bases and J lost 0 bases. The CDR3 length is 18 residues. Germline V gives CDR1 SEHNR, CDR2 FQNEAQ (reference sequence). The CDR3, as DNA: TGTGCCAGCAGCTTCCGGGGGGTGGGGACCCGGAGCACAGATACGCAGTATTTT. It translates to CASSFRGVGTRSTDTQYF.